These 27 T cell receptor beta chains were all obtained from the same sample, sequenced in a study of T cell responses to AZD1222 COVID-19 vaccine. This table comes from immunoSEQ multiplex PCR, and its TCRdb copy is limited to in-frame clones, with some not included. Of roughly 110,000 clones detected, around 90% appear once; the ten largest clones hold roughly 21%. The material sequenced was peripheral blood, taken on day 0 of AZD1222 vaccination. The source is an adult in good health.

The V gene is TRBV18, the J gene TRBJ2-3, with TRBD1 matching over 11 bases. The CDR3 has 16 amino acids. CDR1 KGHSH and CDR2 LQKENI come from the germline V gene. The junction had 12 bases not matched to a gene; V was cut back by 8 bases and J by 5 bases. The CDR3 is CASAPTSGTGGDTQYF. The CDR3 coding sequence is TGTGCCAGCGCGCCCACATCCGGGACAGGGGGAGATACGCAGTATTTT.

The chain joins TRBV4-1 to TRBJ1-1; D is uncertain. V lost 2 bases and J 6 bases, leaving 7 bases between the germline ends. The CDR3 extends over 12 amino acids. Germline values: CDR1 MGHRA, CDR2 YSYEKL. In nucleotides, the CDR3 is TGCGCCAGCAGCCAAACGGTGTCTGAAGCTTTCTTT. Its protein product is CASSQTVSEAFF.

The chain employs TRBV18 and TRBJ1-1; TRBD1 is a possible D gene (5 bases). There are 17 residues in the CDR3. V was shortened by 6 bases and J by 3 bases, with 23 bases between the two germline ends. Per germline, CDR1 KGHSH and CDR2 LQKENI. CDR3 coding DNA: TGTGCCAGCTCCCTATCGAGGGGTGGGGCGCTGGACACTGAAGCTTTCTTT. Residues: CASSLSRGGALDTEAFF.

The V call is TRBV10-3, the J call TRBJ1-2; 9 bases match TRBD1. Germline trimming cut 10 bases from V and 6 bases from J; bases unmatched to any gene: 18. This CDR3 has 16 amino acids. Germline assignment: CDR1 ENHRY and CDR2 SYGVKD. CDR3 sequence reads: CASLSPTGTGTHGYTF. Written as DNA, the CDR3 is TGTGCCAGTTTGAGTCCGACCGGGACAGGGACCCATGGCTACACCTTC.

This chain links TRBV18 with TRBJ2-2; unclear D gene. The germline V gene encodes CDR1 KGHSH and CDR2 LQKENI. The ends were cut back, 3 bases at V and 4 bases at J, with 9 bases in the middle. This CDR3 is built from 14 residues. The CDR3 sequence is CASSPTEFTGELFF. In nucleotides, the CDR3 is TGTGCCAGCTCACCCACAGAATTCACCGGGGAGCTGTTTTTT.

The genes are TRBV5-4 and TRBJ1-6, with unresolved D. Trimming removed 1 base from V and 8 bases from J, with 13 bases in between. Germline V CDR1 and CDR2: SGHNT, YYREEE (reference sequence). CDR3 size: 15 residues. For the CDR3, the DNA is TGTGCCAGCAGCTTGAGTTCCACGGCCTATTCACCCCTCCACTTT. This gives the protein CASSLSSTAYSPLHF. Combining the CDR3 with reference TRBV5-4 and TRBJ1-6 gives the whole variable domain ETGVTQSPTHLIKTRGQQVTLRCSSQSGHNTVSWYQQALGQGPQFIFQYYREEENGRGNFPPRFSGLQFPNYSSELNVNALELDDSALYLCASSLSSTAYSPLHFGNGTRLTVT.

J is TRBJ1-2 and V is TRBV11-1; D ambiguous. The length of the CDR3 is 13 residues. CDR1 SGHAT and CDR2 FQDESV come from the germline V gene (reference sequence). The ends were cut back, 5 bases at V and 7 bases at J, with 14 bases in the middle. This CDR3 is CASSPGRVFGYTF. CDR3 sequence (DNA): TGTGCCAGCAGCCCTGGAAGGGTTTTTGGCTACACCTTC.

The chain uses TRBV2 and TRBJ2-3, with 7 bases fitting TRBD1. The germline CDR1 and CDR2 sequences are SNHLY and FYNNEI. Unmatched junction bases numbered 6, after V lost 4 bases and J lost 2 bases. CDR3 size: 15 residues. CDR3 residues: CASSATGADTDTQYF. CDR3 bases: TGTGCCAGCAGTGCTACAGGGGCCGACACAGATACGCAGTATTTT.

The rearrangement uses TRBV9 and TRBJ2-7; D ambiguous. The germline CDR1 and CDR2 sequences are SGDLS and YYNGEE. The length of the CDR3 is 13 residues. V lost 0 bases and J lost 2, with 6 bases in between. The CDR3 DNA follows: TGTGCCAGCAGCGTAGATTCCACCTACGAGCAGTACTTC. Protein: CASSVDSTYEQYF.

The chain couples TRBV27 to TRBJ1-6; 8 nucleotides match TRBD1. V trimming: 5 bases; J trimming: 8 bases; junction bases outside the gene matches: 11. Germline V gives CDR1 MNHEY, CDR2 SMNVEV (reference sequence). The CDR3 sequence is 16 residues long. The CDR3 here is CASSTHSGTGYSPLHF. CDR3 DNA: TGTGCCAGCAGTACCCACTCCGGGACAGGTTATTCACCCCTCCACTTT.

The chain links TRBV3-1 (or the pseudogene TRBV3-2) to TRBJ1-3; a weak D match, TRBD1 (5 bases). The CDR3 covers 16 residues. Germline V CDR1 and CDR2: LGHDT, YNNKEL (reference sequence). Between the trimmed V and J ends, which lost 0 bases and 0 bases, there was a span of 9 bases. The CDR3 loop reads CASSQDPRDSGNTIYF. The CDR3 DNA follows: TGTGCCAGCAGCCAAGATCCCAGGGACTCTGGAAACACCATATATTTT.

The rearrangement joins TRBV20-1 to TRBJ2-5, with D maybe TRBD2 (6 bases). CDR3 length: 11 residues. V lost 1 base to trimming and J lost 7 bases, with 7 bases between them. CDR1 DFQATT and CDR2 SNEGSKA come from the germline V gene (reference sequence). The CDR3 DNA reads as TGCAGTGCTAGAGTTAGCGGGACCCAGTACTTC. It codes for CSARVSGTQYF.

The V call is TRBV18, the J call TRBJ2-1; D gene uncertain. Looked up from germline, CDR1 is KGHSH and CDR2 is LQKENI. V lost 0 bases and J lost 5, with 5 bases in between. CDR3 length: 13 amino acids. The CDR3 DNA reads as TGTGCCAGCTCACCACCCCAGAACAATGAGCAGTTCTTC. Protein: CASSPPQNNEQFF.

The chain joins TRBV2 to TRBJ2-7; D is uncertain. The CDR3 is 11 amino acids. The V gene lost 10 bases and the J gene lost 0 bases, with 7 bases spanning the gap. Germline lookup yields CDR1 SNHLY and CDR2 FYNNEI. The CDR3 DNA follows: TGTGCCACCACCACCTCCTACGAGCAGTACTTC. Translation: CATTTSYEQYF.

The rearrangement links TRBV6-5 to TRBJ2-1, with 8 bases aligning to TRBD2. V was pared by 8 bases and J by 6 bases, with 6 bases of the junction left unmatched. The CDR3 is 13 amino acids. Germline V gives CDR1 MNHEY, CDR2 SVGAGI. The CDR3 sequence is CASVAGGLNEQFF. DNA for the CDR3: TGTGCCAGCGTCGCGGGGGGACTCAATGAGCAGTTCTTC.

The V call is TRBV9, the J call TRBJ1-3; D gene unclear. The CDR3 totals 14 residues. V was clipped by 0 bases and J by 0 bases, with 4 bases between them. Germline assignment: CDR1 SGDLS and CDR2 YYNGEE. The CDR3 DNA sequence: TGTGCCAGCAGCGTAGCGTTCTCTGGAAACACCATATATTTT. Its protein is CASSVAFSGNTIYF.

V usage is TRBV27 and J usage is TRBJ1-2; 8 nucleotides line up with TRBD1. V was pared by 1 base and J by 4 bases, with 11 bases of the junction left unmatched. CDR3 length: 17 amino acids. Germline V gives CDR1 MNHEY, CDR2 SMNVEV (reference sequence). The CDR3 region is CASSLFGGTGQSYGYTF. The CDR3 DNA reads as TGTGCCAGCAGTTTATTTGGAGGGACAGGCCAAAGCTATGGCTACACCTTC.

This chain joins TRBV5-1 and TRBJ2-3; TRBD2 matches 8 bases. Per germline, CDR1 SGHRS and CDR2 YFSETQ. The CDR3 totals 14 residues. J lost 1 base, V lost 7 bases, and 5 bases had no gene match. The CDR3 here is CASQAGAGTDTQYF. The DNA for the CDR3 is TGCGCCAGCCAAGCGGGGGCGGGCACAGATACGCAGTATTTT.

Points on this clone: The junction and the germline gene differ at one end; a read error may be behind it. The V call is TRBV4-3, the J call TRBJ2-7; TRBD1 or TRBD2 may be the D gene (5 bases each). Looked up from germline, CDR1 is LGHNA and CDR2 is YSLEER. CDR3 size: 13 residues. For the CDR3, the DNA is TGCGCCAGCAGCCAAGGTTTACTGGGACGCCCCACCTTC. This gives the protein CASSQGLLGRPTF.

V is TRBV5-1 and J is TRBJ1-6, with D unclear. Germline V gene data show CDR1 as SGHRS and CDR2 as YFSETQ. This CDR3 has 14 residues. Trimming left V 0 bases short and J 7 bases short, with 8 bases between. Here the CDR3 DNA reads TGCGCCAGCAGCTTGGCTAAAGGGAATTCACCCCTCCACTTT. It codes for CASSLAKGNSPLHF.

The gene calls are TRBV6-5 and TRBJ2-5; maybe TRBD1 (6 bases). With 4 bases removed from V and 3 bases from J, the gap between germline ends came to 9 bases. Germline CDR1 MNHEY, CDR2 SVGAGI. The CDR3 spans 13 residues. This chain's CDR3 is CASSSYREETQYF. The CDR3 region has the DNA TGTGCCAGCAGTTCGTACAGGGAAGAGACCCAGTACTTC.

A remark on this clone: The conserved final phenylalanine or tryptophan is absent from the CDR3, which likely points to a read error. The DNA is left out, because the CDR3 cannot be placed on it with certainty; the CDR3 is given as TCRdb lists it. The rearrangement links TRBV3-1 (or the pseudogene TRBV3-2) to TRBJ1-2; the tabulated D call, TRBD1, remains unverified against the DNA. The germline gives CDR1 LGHDT, CDR2 YNNKEL (reference sequence). Termini included, the CDR3 measures 11 amino acids. The CDR3 sequence is CASSQDYKGPL.

Note on this clone: Its ends do not fully match the called genes, so a read error is possible. V usage is TRBV18 and J usage is TRBJ2-7; 9 nucleotides agree with TRBD1. Germline CDR1 is KGHSH and CDR2 is LQKENI. The CDR3 contains 14 residues. CDR3 sequence (DNA): TGTGCCAGCTCACCCCTAGAGAGCGGGACAGGGTCAGTCTTC. The encoded protein is CASSPLESGTGSVF.

The chain couples TRBV27 to TRBJ2-3; a weak D match, TRBD1 (5 bases). CDR1 and CDR2 from the germline V gene are MNHEY and SMNVEV (reference sequence). The CDR3 contains 13 residues. Trimming cost V 0 bases and J 7 bases, with 8 bases left between them. CDR3 nucleotides: TGTGCCAGCAGTTTATCGTCAGGGTATACGCAGTATTTT. Protein: CASSLSSGYTQYF.

V gene TRBV7-8 combines with J gene TRBJ1-1; a possible D gene is TRBD1 (5 bases). CDR1 SGHVS and CDR2 FQNEAQ come from the germline V gene. The V end was cut by 5 bases, the J end by 6 bases, with 19 bases between. There are 15 residues in the CDR3. This CDR3 is CASSPNRVTGPEAFF. In nucleotides, the CDR3 is TGTGCCAGCAGCCCCAATCGGGTCACAGGCCCTGAAGCTTTCTTT.

The V call is TRBV19, the J call TRBJ1-4, with 8 bases lining up with TRBD1. The trim removed 4 bases at V and 7 bases at J, leaving 5 bases unmatched. The germline V gene encodes CDR1 LNHDA and CDR2 SQIVND (reference sequence). There are 14 residues in the CDR3. CDR3 nucleotide sequence: TGTGCCAGTAGTAACTTAGGACAGGGTGAAAAACTGTTTTTT. Protein product: CASSNLGQGEKLFF. Filled out from reference TRBV19 and TRBJ1-4, the complete variable domain reads DGGITQSPKYLFRKEGQNVTLSCEQNLNHDAMYWYRQDPGQGLRLIYYSQIVNDFQKGDIAEGYSVSREKKESFPLTVTSAQKNPTAFYLCASSNLGQGEKLFFGSGTQLSVL.

The chain is built from TRBV5-1 and TRBJ2-3; 7 bases are a match to TRBD1. The CDR3 has 15 amino acids. J lost 0 bases, V lost 3 bases, and 4 bases had no gene match. The germline gives CDR1 SGHRS, CDR2 YFSETQ. CDR3 DNA sequence: TGCGCCAGCAGCTCCTTGGGACAGAGCACAGATACGCAGTATTTT. It encodes CASSSLGQSTDTQYF.